This TCR beta chain was documented in a study of blood T cell repertoires in COVID-19. Turning to the study itself: Both acute and convalescent COVID-19 samples were obtained from the United States, Italy and Spain. Sample material is recorded as cDNA or gDNA derived from T cells, B-cell-depleted T cells, or PBMCs.

As handled by the study authors: Reference gene primer amplification gave estimated nucleated cell counts. Some clones are missing from TCRdb's copy, which holds only in-frame ones; the method was immunoSEQ multiplex PCR. Clone size and V and J calls were adopted from that table, with D and trimming inferred from the DNA. The table shows a few hundred thousand clones, with around 86% occurring only once. The sequence was collected from a woman aged 30 to 39 who had recovered from COVID-19. Sequenced sample: peripheral blood.

DNA of the CDR3: TGTGCCAGCAGTTTAAGGCAAACAGGGTGGGGGAATGGCTACACCTTC. Protein: CASSLRQTGWGNGYTF. The chain joins TRBV28 to TRBJ1-2; maybe TRBD1 (6 bases). CDR1 and CDR2 (germline): MDHEN, SYDVKM. The CDR3 extends over 16 amino acids. V lost 2 bases and J lost 6, with 19 bases in between.